This T cell receptor beta chain was retrieved from a study of cytomegalovirus exposure and HLA in healthy donors. The table lists this clone with a few counts. No antigen is known for it. PCR was performed using 60 Vbeta and 13 Jbeta primers. The protocol was immunoSEQ multiplex PCR, while the TCRdb copy is restricted to in-frame clones and leaves out a portion. This repertoire shows more than 110,000 clones, 79% found once; its top ten account for 3% to 3.5%. Germline CDR1 SGHNT, CDR2 YYREEE (reference sequence). Trimming removed 4 bases from V and 5 bases from J, with 12 bases in between. The CDR3 spans 13 residues. Study results and caveats: Prediction of most subjects' HLA-A and HLA-B alleles by TCR beta sequences was reportedly accurate. On later analysis, the bulk of CMV-associated TCR beta chains appeared to be HLA-restricted. Across donors, sequencing depth was assumed by presence/absence analyses to be roughly uniform. Sequencing had likely introduced a cluster of highly shared sequence variants as an artifact.

The specimen was PBMCs. This receptor was obtained from a female donor in good health and CMV-seronegative. The chain is built from TRBV5-4 and TRBJ1-1, with D maybe TRBD1 (6 bases). CDR3 sequence (DNA): TGTGCCAGCAGCGCCCACAGGGAAACTGAAGCTTTCTTT. Its protein product is CASSAHRETEAFF.